These T cell receptor beta chains were read from a single sample in a study of OX40 agonist ivuxolimab in advanced cancers. Measured with immunoSEQ multiplex PCR; TCRdb has only the in-frame clones, and not every one. This sample has about 15,000 clones; about 81% occur once, and the top ten carry over 35%. The sample consisted of CD4+ or CD8+ T cells sorted from blood, taken in a trial of the OX40 agonist ivuxolimab. All receptors come from an adult with an advanced solid tumor such as melanoma, head and neck, liver or kidney cancer. Each CDR3 is given with its conserved first and last residue. A D gene is named only where the DNA matches it firmly. Size tells how often a clone was seen (once, few, many) or the class of an expanded clone, and some rows leave it out.

. | 16 | TRBJ2-3 | . | TRBV4-2 | TGTGCCAGCAGCCCCTCCCAGGGTGGGGGACCAGATACGCAGTATTTT | CASSPSQGGGPDTQYF
. | 13 | TRBJ2-7 | . | TRBV30 | TGTGCCTGGAGCGCGTCGGGGGGCGACGAGCAGTACTTC | CAWSASGGDEQYF
once | 15 | TRBJ2-5 | TRBD1 | TRBV7-6 | TGTGCCAGCAGCTCCTCAGACAGGGATCAAGAGACCCAGTACTTC | CASSSSDRDQETQYF
. | 13 | TRBJ1-1 | . | TRBV9 | TGTGCCAGCAGCGGAACCGGTGGCACTGAAGCTTTCTTT | CASSGTGGTEAFF
. | 11 | TRBJ2-7 | . | TRBV27 | TGTGCCAGCAGTTGGGGGTACGAGCAGTACTTC | CASSWGYEQYF
. | 16 | TRBJ2-1 | TRBD1 | TRBV4-3 | TGCGCCAGCAGCCAAGATCCGGGACAGGGGGCGGATGAGCAGTTCTTC | CASSQDPGQGADEQFF
. | 16 | TRBJ1-2 | TRBD1 | TRBV7-2 | TGTGCCAGCAGCCCTGTAACTGGGACAGGGAACTATGGCTACACCTTC | CASSPVTGTGNYGYTF
. | 13 | TRBJ2-7 | . | TRBV27 | TGTGCCAGCAGTTTACTTGGGGACTTCGAGCAGTACTTC | CASSLLGDFEQYF
. | 13 | TRBJ2-2 | . | TRBV4-1 | TGCGCCAGCGGGGGGCGAAACACCGGGGAGCTGTTTTTT | CASGGRNTGELFF
. | 15 | TRBJ1-4 | . | TRBV9 | TGTGCCAGCAGACCCGGGAGGAAGCTTGGGGAAAAACTGTTTTTT | CASRPGRKLGEKLFF
. | 16 | TRBJ1-4 | . | TRBV9 | TGTGCCAGCAGCCCAACGGGGGGTGGAACTAATGAAAAACTGTTTTTT | CASSPTGGGTNEKLFF
. | 18 | TRBJ2-7 | TRBD1 | TRBV28 | TGTGCCAGCAGTTCCTCATCGCTGGGGACAGGGTACTCCTACGAGCAGTACTTC | CASSSSSLGTGYSYEQYF
. | 17 | TRBJ1-2 | TRBD1 | TRBV28 | TGTGCCAGCAGTTTAAGGGGACAGGGCGCATGGGTTGATGGCTACACCTTC | CASSLRGQGAWVDGYTF
. | 15 | TRBJ1-2 | . | TRBV5-4 | TGTGCCAGCAGCGTCCTGAGGATGTCGAACTATGGCTACACCTTC | CASSVLRMSNYGYTF
medium-sized | 17 | TRBJ2-1 | . | TRBV19 | TGTGCCAGTAGCAGAAGAGGGACGGAGAGTGTCTACAATGAGCAGTTCTTC | CASSRRGTESVYNEQFF
large | 16 | TRBJ2-7 | . | TRBV9 | TGTGCCAGCAGCGCAGACCCTGCTAGGGCGACGTATGAGCAGTACTTC | CASSADPARATYEQYF
. | 15 | TRBJ2-7 | TRBD1 | TRBV4-3 | TGCGCCAGCAGCCACCTGACAGGGTTTGCCTACGAGCAGTACTTC | CASSHLTGFAYEQYF
. | 13 | TRBJ2-7 | . | TRBV7-2 | TGTGCCAGCAGCTTATGGACAACCTACGAGCAGTACTTC | CASSLWTTYEQYF
. | 17 | TRBJ2-7 | TRBD2 | TRBV11-2 | TGTGCCAGCAGCTTAGGGCGGGGGGGACGAGAGTCCTACGAGCAGTACTTC | CASSLGRGGRESYEQYF
few | 16 | TRBJ2-3 | . | TRBV28 | TGTGCCAGCACCCCCTTGGAGGTCCTGGTGACAGATACGCAGTATTTT | CASTPLEVLVTDTQYF
. | 13 | TRBJ1-1 | . | TRBV5-6 | TGTGCCAGCAGCTTGGGGCAGTTCACTGAAGCTTTCTTT | CASSLGQFTEAFF
. | 13 | TRBJ2-7 | TRBD1 | TRBV7-2 | TGTGCCAGCAGCTTATCTCTCGGGGACAGACAGTACTTC | CASSLSLGDRQYF
. | 16 | TRBJ2-6 | TRBD1 | TRBV6-4 | TGTGCCAGCAGTGCTACAGGGGGAGCTGGGGCCAACGTCCTGACTTTC | CASSATGGAGANVLTF
. | 14 | TRBJ2-5 | . | TRBV15 | TGTGCCACCAGCGGAACTAGCCCCCAAGAGACCCAGTACTTC | CATSGTSPQETQYF
. | 13 | TRBJ2-7 | . | TRBV27 | TGTGCCAGCAGTTTAAAAGCCTCCTACGAGCAGTACTTC | CASSLKASYEQYF
. | 15 | TRBJ1-1 | . | TRBV6-1 | TGTGCCAGCAGTGAAGCGCTTCCCGGCTACACTGAAGCTTTCTTT | CASSEALPGYTEAFF
. | 14 | TRBJ2-3 | . | TRBV10-1 | TGCGCCACCAGACAGGACTTCAGCACAGATACGCAGTATTTT | CATRQDFSTDTQYF
few | 17 | TRBJ1-4 | . | TRBV4-1 | TGCGCCAGCAGCCAAGAGAACGGCCAGGGTGCTAATGAAAAACTGTTTTTT | CASSQENGQGANEKLFF
. | 15 | TRBJ2-3 | . | TRBV2 | TGTGCCAGCAGTGAATCGGGCGTGGGCACAGATACGCAGTATTTT | CASSESGVGTDTQYF
. | 14 | TRBJ2-2 | . | TRBV6-4 | TGTGCCAGCAGCCCCTTCGCCGACACCGGGGAGCTGTTTTTT | CASSPFADTGELFF
once | 17 | TRBJ2-3 | TRBD2 | TRBV4-2 | TGTGCCAGCAGCCAAGAGGTACCAGCGGGAGTTACAGATACGCAGTATTTT | CASSQEVPAGVTDTQYF
. | 12 | TRBJ2-7 | . | TRBV7-6 | TGTGCCAGCAGCCCAACAGGGTACGAGCAGTACTTC | CASSPTGYEQYF
. | 17 | TRBJ2-2 | . | TRBV5-4 | TGTGCCAGCAGCGGATTCTACTCCGGGACCCCAACCGGGGAGCTGTTTTTT | CASSGFYSGTPTGELFF
once | 14 | TRBJ1-2 | . | TRBV11-2 | TGCGCCAGCAGCCGGGAGTTGGACAGCTATGGCTACACCTTC | CASSRELDSYGYTF
. | 15 | TRBJ2-7 | . | TRBV21-1 | TGTGCCAGCAGCAACGGACAGGGCTGGCCCTACGAGCAGTACTTC | CASSNGQGWPYEQYF
. | 15 | TRBJ1-1 | TRBD1 | TRBV28 | TGTGCCAGCAGAGGGGACAGGGGGTATGGAACTGAAGCTTTCTTT | CASRGDRGYGTEAFF
. | 16 | TRBJ1-4 | . | TRBV7-9 | TGTGCCAGCAGCCCCCCCGAGGGGCCGAAAAATGAAAAACTGTTTTTT | CASSPPEGPKNEKLFF
. | 13 | TRBJ1-6 | . | TRBV6-5 | TGTGCCAGCAGTTACTCGGAAGGATCACCCCTCCACTTT | CASSYSEGSPLHF
. | 14 | TRBJ2-5 | . | TRBV2 | TGTGCCAGCGAGGTATTGGTGGGCGTCGAGACCCAGTACTTC | CASEVLVGVETQYF
. | 11 | TRBJ2-7 | . | TRBV20-1 | TGCAGTGCTAGTCCCACCTACGAGCAGTACTTC | CSASPTYEQYF
. | 16 | TRBJ2-1 | TRBD1 | TRBV9 | TGTGCCAGCAGTCATACAGGGGTCGGCTCCTACAATGAGCAGTTCTTC | CASSHTGVGSYNEQFF
. | 12 | TRBJ2-7 | . | TRBV29-1 | TGCAGCGTTGGTCTGGGGGCCTACGAGCAGTACTTC | CSVGLGAYEQYF
few | 15 | TRBJ1-1 | . | TRBV9 | TGTGCCAGCAGCGTAGCAGGGCAGAAGAACACTGAAGCTTTCTTT | CASSVAGQKNTEAFF
. | 15 | TRBJ2-7 | TRBD2 | TRBV7-3 | TGTGCCAGCAGCTCATCTAGCGGGGGGTCGAGCGAGCAGTACTTC | CASSSSSGGSSEQYF
. | 16 | TRBJ1-5 | . | TRBV6-1 | TGTGCCAGCAGTGAAGCCCCCAGGGAGGGCAATCAGCCCCAGCATTTT | CASSEAPREGNQPQHF
. | 12 | TRBJ2-1 | . | TRBV11-2 | TGTGCCAGCAGCCATACCACCCATGAGCAGTTCTTC | CASSHTTHEQFF
. | 16 | TRBJ2-1 | . | TRBV11-2 | TGTGCCAGCAGCTTGCCGGGGCAGGGACGGATAAATGAGCAGTTCTTC | CASSLPGQGRINEQFF
large | 16 | TRBJ1-5 | . | TRBV5-6 | TGTGCCAGCAGCTTGGCCTCGCAGGGACCGTATCAGCCCCAGCATTTT | CASSLASQGPYQPQHF
. | 17 | TRBJ2-7 | . | TRBV11-2 | TGTGCCAGCAGCTTTTGGGGAGTGGGGGTGATCTCCTACGAGCAGTACTTC | CASSFWGVGVISYEQYF
few | 16 | TRBJ2-5 | TRBD2 | TRBV9 | TGTGCCAGCAGCGCTAGCAGACAGCGGGATTGGGAGACCCAGTACTTC | CASSASRQRDWETQYF
. | 15 | TRBJ2-7 | TRBD2 | TRBV4-1 | TGCGCCAGCAGCCAAGGACTAGCGGTGGACTACGAGCAGTACTTC | CASSQGLAVDYEQYF
. | 16 | TRBJ2-7 | TRBD2 | TRBV5-6 | TGTGCCAGCAGCTTACCTAGCGGGTTGGCTTCGGACGAGCAGTACTTC | CASSLPSGLASDEQYF
once | 14 | TRBJ2-7 | . | TRBV27 | TGTGCCAGCAGTTTATCGTCTCATTACTACGAGCAGTACTTC | CASSLSSHYYEQYF
. | 14 | TRBJ2-7 | TRBD2 | TRBV6-4 | TGTGCCAGCAGGGTCGGACTAGCGGGGGGCGAGCAGTACTTC | CASRVGLAGGEQYF
once | 15 | TRBJ2-6 | . | TRBV4-3 | TGCGCCAGCAGCCATACCCGTCCTGGGGCCAACGTCCTGACTTTC | CASSHTRPGANVLTF
. | 16 | TRBJ2-5 | TRBD2 | TRBV11-2 | TGTGCCAGCAGCTTAGAGTTAACGGGGGGGCGAGAGACCCAGTACTTC | CASSLELTGGRETQYF
. | 11 | TRBJ2-7 | . | TRBV30 | TGTGCCTGGCAGGGCTCCTACGAGCAGTACTTC | CAWQGSYEQYF
. | 15 | TRBJ2-3 | . | TRBV27 | TGTGCCAGCAGTTCAGAATGGGCTAGCACAGATACGCAGTATTTT | CASSSEWASTDTQYF
. | 17 | TRBJ1-3 | . | TRBV28 | TGTGCCAGCAGTTTATATGGAGGGAGTATAACTGGAAACACCATATATTTT | CASSLYGGSITGNTIYF